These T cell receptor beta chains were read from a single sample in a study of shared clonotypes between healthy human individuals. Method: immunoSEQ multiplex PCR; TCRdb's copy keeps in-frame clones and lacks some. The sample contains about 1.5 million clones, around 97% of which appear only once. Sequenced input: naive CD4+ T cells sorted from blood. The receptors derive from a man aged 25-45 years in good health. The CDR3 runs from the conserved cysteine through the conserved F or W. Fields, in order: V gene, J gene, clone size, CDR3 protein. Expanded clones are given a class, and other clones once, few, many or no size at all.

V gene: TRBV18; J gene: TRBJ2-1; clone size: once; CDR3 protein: CASSGEGATYNEQFF
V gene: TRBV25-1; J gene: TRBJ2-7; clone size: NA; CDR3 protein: CASSGLAGPYEQYF
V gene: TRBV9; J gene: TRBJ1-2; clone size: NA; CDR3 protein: CASSVEISTFGDYGYTF
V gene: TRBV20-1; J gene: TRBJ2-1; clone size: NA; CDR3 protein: CSASLLEEQFF
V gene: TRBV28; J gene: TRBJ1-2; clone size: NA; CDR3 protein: CASSLLPGAIGNYGYTF
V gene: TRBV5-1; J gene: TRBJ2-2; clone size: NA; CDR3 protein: CASSWPGLAGGSNTGELFF
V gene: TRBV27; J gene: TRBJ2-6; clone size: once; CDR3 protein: CASSPGQGTGANVLTF
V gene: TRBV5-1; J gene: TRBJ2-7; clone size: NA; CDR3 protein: CASSWILAGGTQYF
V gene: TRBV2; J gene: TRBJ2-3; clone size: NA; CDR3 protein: CASSVSEDTQYF
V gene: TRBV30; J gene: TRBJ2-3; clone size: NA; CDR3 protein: CAWSLGRSTDTQYF
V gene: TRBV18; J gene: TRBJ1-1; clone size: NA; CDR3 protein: CASSPTGQGNTEAFF
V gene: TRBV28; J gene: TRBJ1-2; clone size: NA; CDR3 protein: CASSSRGVRDETF
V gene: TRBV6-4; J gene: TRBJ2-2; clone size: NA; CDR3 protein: CASRQRGIGGTGELFF
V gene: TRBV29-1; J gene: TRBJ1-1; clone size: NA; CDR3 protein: CSAKAGTGSTEAFF
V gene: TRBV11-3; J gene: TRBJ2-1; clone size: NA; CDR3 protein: CASSLDSQGLDEQFF
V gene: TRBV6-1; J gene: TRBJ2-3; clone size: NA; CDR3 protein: CASSETPLAGVTDTQYF
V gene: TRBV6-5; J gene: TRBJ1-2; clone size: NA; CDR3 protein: CASREGLHYGYTF
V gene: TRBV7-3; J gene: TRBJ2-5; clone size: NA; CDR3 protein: CASSAGTQETQYF
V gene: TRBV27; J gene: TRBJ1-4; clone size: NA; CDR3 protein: CASSTYGGGRQQNEKLFF
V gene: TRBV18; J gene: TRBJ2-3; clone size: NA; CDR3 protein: CASSRQLAGSTDTQYF
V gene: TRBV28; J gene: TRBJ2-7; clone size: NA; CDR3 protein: CASSFSQGVSYEQYF
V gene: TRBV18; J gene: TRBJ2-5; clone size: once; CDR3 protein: CASSPLAASQQETQYF
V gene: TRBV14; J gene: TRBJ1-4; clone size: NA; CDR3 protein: CASVRGQGGEKLFF
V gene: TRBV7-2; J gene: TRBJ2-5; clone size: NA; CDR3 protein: CASSLAYREHRETQYF
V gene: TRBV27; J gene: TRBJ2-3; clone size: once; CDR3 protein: CASSLWSSGSPTDTQYF
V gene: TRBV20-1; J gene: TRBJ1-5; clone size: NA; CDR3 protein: CSAKGDQPQHF
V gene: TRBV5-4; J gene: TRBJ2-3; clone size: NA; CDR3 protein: CASSLVRADTQYF
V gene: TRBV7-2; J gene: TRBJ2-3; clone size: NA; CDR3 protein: CASSPMDWNTDTQYF
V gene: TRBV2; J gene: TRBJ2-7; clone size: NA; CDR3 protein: CASIRNPSGITYEQYF
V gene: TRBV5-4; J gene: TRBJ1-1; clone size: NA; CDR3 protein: CASSLTIGQTEAFF
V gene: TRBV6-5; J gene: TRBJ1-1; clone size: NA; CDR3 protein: CASSYLGQGNTEAFF
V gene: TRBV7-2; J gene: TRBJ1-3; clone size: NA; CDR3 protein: CASSFGDSGNTIYF
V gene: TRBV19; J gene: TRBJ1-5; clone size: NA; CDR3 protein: CASSILGGYSNQPQHF
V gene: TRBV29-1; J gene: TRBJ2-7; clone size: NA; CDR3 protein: CSVMGSYEQYF
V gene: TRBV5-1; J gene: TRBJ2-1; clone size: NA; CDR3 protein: CASSLSGTSPIFEQFF
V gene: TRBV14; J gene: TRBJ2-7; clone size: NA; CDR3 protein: CASSQGLAGPYEQYF
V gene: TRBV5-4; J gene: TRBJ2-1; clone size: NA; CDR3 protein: CASRKRDVYNEQFF
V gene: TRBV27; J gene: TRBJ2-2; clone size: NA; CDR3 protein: CASTPRRQGRYTGELFF
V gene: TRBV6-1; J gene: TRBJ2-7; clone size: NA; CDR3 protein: CASSEERTGGRSYEQYF
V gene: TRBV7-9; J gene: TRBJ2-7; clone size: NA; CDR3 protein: CASSVKRSGSSYEQYF